Given below is one T cell receptor beta chain in context. The target antigen is unknown. Trimming pared 1 base from V and 2 bases from J, leaving 8 bases between. The CDR3 has 14 residues. The germline V gene has CDR1 SGHTA and CDR2 FQGNSA. This entry is derived from a study of blood T cells in healthy people across ages. Study-wide findings and caveats: It was held that diversity estimates obtained from one million T cells represented underestimates.

Peripheral blood was drawn, ten milliliters per donor. The total RNA that was extracted per sample amounted to at least 5.5 micrograms. A second about 6 to 11 cycle PCR used barcoded and J-beta primers. TCRdb redid the calling of the 5' RACE reads with MiXCR, one entry per CDR3 protein. The table includes hundreds of thousands of distinct CDR3 sequences, around 42% detected once. Sequences were obtained from blood. The sequence came from a man in his sixties in good health. The chain is built from TRBV7-2 and TRBJ2-5; no clear D gene. The CDR3 bases are TGTGCCAGCAGCTTAGTTAGAGCACAAGAGACCCAGTACTTC. Translation: CASSLVRAQETQYF.